A single sample is the source of the 17 T cell receptor beta chains below, sequenced in a study of CD8 T cells in ankylosing spondylitis (dated by TCRdb to 2016 to 2017). Library construction relied on 5' RACE. Instrument used: Illumina HiSeq 2500. TCRdb cleaned the public reads at Q25 with fastp, built clones with MiXCR and kept in-frame beta chains. Every distinct CDR3 protein forms one entry, paired with its most common genes and DNA. Within this sample are about 39,000 distinct CDR3 sequences, with approximately 10% of them counted one time only. The top ten clones comprise about a sixth of the sample. The source material was blood, either unsorted or a sorted T cell fraction (not recorded which). Receptor source: a male donor with ankylosing spondylitis or in good health (not recorded which).

This clonotype was counted many times. J is TRBJ2-7 and V is TRBV11-1; a possible D gene is TRBD2 (5 bases). V dropped 3 bases and J dropped 2 bases, with 8 bases sitting between them. CDR3 length: 13 amino acids. The V gene's germline CDR1 is SGHAT and CDR2 FQDESV (reference sequence). CDR3: CASSLRATYEQYF. CDR3 nucleotide sequence: TGTGCCAGCAGCTTGCGGGCAACCTACGAGCAGTACTTC.

This clonotype was counted at least ten times. This chain uses TRBV20-1 with TRBJ2-2, with 7 bases identical to TRBD1. Germline values: CDR1 DFQATT, CDR2 SNEGSKA (reference sequence). This CDR3 comprises 14 residues. The trim removed 5 bases at V and 0 bases at J, leaving 3 bases unmatched. The CDR3 region has the DNA TGCAGTGCTCGGGGACAGACGAACACCGGGGAGCTGTTTTTT. It is translated as CSARGQTNTGELFF.

This clonotype has at least ten counts. The chain employs TRBV5-1 and TRBJ2-6; unclear D gene. V was clipped by 4 bases and J by 1 base, with 12 bases between them. The CDR3 length is 16 residues. CDR1 and CDR2 (germline): SGHRS, YFSETQ. The CDR3 reads CASSRAGRSGANVLTF. DNA of the CDR3: TGCGCCAGCAGCCGGGCAGGCCGATCTGGGGCCAACGTCCTGACTTTC. Complete variable domain (other parts from reference TRBV5-1 and TRBJ2-6): KAGVTQTPRYLIKTRGQQVTLSCSPISGHRSVSWYQQTPGQGLQFLFEYFSETQRNKGNFPGRFSGRQFSNSRSEMNVSTLELGDSALYLCASSRAGRSGANVLTFGAGSRLTVL.

This clonotype was counted at least ten times. This chain links TRBV6-2 or TRBV6-3 with TRBJ2-7; 9 bases match TRBD2. The CDR3 loop spans 15 amino acids. Germline loops: CDR1 MNHEY, CDR2 SVGEGT. J lost 5 bases, V lost 5 bases, and 10 bases had no gene match. Here the CDR3 reads CASSPTTGLAHEQYF. The CDR3 nucleotides are TGTGCCAGCAGTCCGACCACGGGACTAGCTCACGAGCAGTACTTC.

In its sample, this clonotype was seen a few times. J is TRBJ2-7 and V is TRBV11-1; D perhaps matches TRBD2 (5 bases). The germline V and J ends were trimmed by 2 bases and 1 base, with 6 bases remaining between them. The length of the CDR3 is 13 residues. The V gene's germline CDR1 is SGHAT and CDR2 FQDESV (reference sequence). The CDR3 spells CASSLTRSYEQYF. The CDR3 DNA is TGTGCCAGCAGCTTAACTAGATCCTACGAGCAGTACTTC.

This clonotype was observed at least ten times. J is TRBJ1-2 and V is TRBV2, with D hard to call. The CDR3 contains 14 residues. The V gene's germline CDR1 is SNHLY and CDR2 FYNNEI. Trimming removed 1 base at V and 3 bases at J, with 9 bases between. The chain's CDR3 is CASSEVASDYGYTF. In nucleotides, the CDR3 is TGTGCCAGCAGTGAAGTCGCCTCGGACTATGGCTACACCTTC.

In its sample, this clonotype was seen many times. The chain carries TRBV10-3 and TRBJ1-6, with TRBD1 identical over 8 bases. With V trimmed by 4 bases and J by 6 bases, 2 bases remained unmatched. There are 14 residues in the CDR3. The germline gives CDR1 ENHRY, CDR2 SYGVKD. CDR3 nucleotides: TGTGCCATCAGTGTGGGACAGGCTAATTCACCCCTCCACTTT. Protein: CAISVGQANSPLHF.

This chain uses TRBV2 with TRBJ2-1; 8 bases are a match to TRBD2. Trimming removed 4 bases from V and 7 bases from J; junction bases left unmatched: 0. The CDR3 has 12 amino acids. Germline lookup yields CDR1 SNHLY and CDR2 FYNNEI. The CDR3 DNA reads as TGTGCCAGCAGTGGACTAGCGAATGAGCAGTTCTTC. It specifies CASSGLANEQFF.

This clonotype was detected many times. The chain links TRBV7-9 to TRBJ2-5; weak D call: TRBD2 (6 bases). V was trimmed by 0 bases and J by 5 bases, leaving 16 bases between them. Germline CDR1 is SEHNR and CDR2 is FQNEAQ (reference sequence). This CDR3 region has 16 residues. The CDR3 DNA follows: TGTGCCAGCAGCTTAGCCGGGGGTCTGGCATATGAGACCCAGTACTTC. Translation gives CASSLAGGLAYETQYF.

This clonotype has at least ten counts. The chain recombines TRBV12-3 or TRBV12-4 with TRBJ2-1; D may be TRBD2 (6 bases). The CDR3 contains 13 residues. The V end was cut by 4 bases, the J end by 7 bases, with 11 bases between. CDR3 loop: CASSWGVRNEQFF. The CDR3 nucleotides read TGTGCCAGCAGTTGGGGGGTGAGAAATGAGCAGTTCTTC.

This clonotype is categorized as medium-sized. This chain links TRBV4-2 with TRBJ2-1; no clear D. CDR3 length: 18 residues. V shed 2 bases and J shed 4 bases, with 21 bases lying between them. Germline lookup yields CDR1 LGHNA and CDR2 YNFKEQ. The CDR3 nucleotides read TGTGCCAGCAGCCAAACCCCGGGTAGTGCCGTGGGGTACAATGAGCAGTTCTTC. Translation gives CASSQTPGSAVGYNEQFF.

This clonotype came up many times. V gene TRBV29-1 combines with J gene TRBJ2-3; TRBD1 might be the D (5 bases). Germline CDR1 and CDR2: SQVTM and ANQGSEA. This CDR3 has 12 amino acids. CDR3 bases: TGCACGGCGAGGACAAGCACAGATACGCAGTATTTT. It codes for CTARTSTDTQYF.

This clonotype showed up many times. The V gene is TRBV7-6, the J gene TRBJ2-3, with D tentatively TRBD2 (6 bases). The CDR3 is made up of 14 amino acids. V was clipped by 3 bases and J by 2 bases, with 9 bases between them. Germline V gene sequence: CDR1 SGHVS, CDR2 FNYEAQ. The CDR3 here is CASSFGGITDTQYF. CDR3 bases: TGTGCCAGCAGCTTCGGCGGGATCACAGATACGCAGTATTTT.

Ten or more counts support this clonotype. The chain links TRBV5-1 to TRBJ2-1; 10 bases align to TRBD2. The CDR3 totals 16 residues. Germline trimming cut 0 bases from V and 0 bases from J; bases unmatched to any gene: 0. The germline gives CDR1 SGHRS, CDR2 YFSETQ. CDR3 nucleotide sequence: TGCGCCAGCAGCTTGGCTAGCGGGAGCTCCTACAATGAGCAGTTCTTC. Protein: CASSLASGSSYNEQFF.

This clonotype was picked up many times. The chain joins TRBV7-3 to TRBJ2-3, with TRBD2 as a possible D gene (6 bases). The germline V and J ends were trimmed by 5 bases and 4 bases, with 13 bases remaining between them. Germline V CDR1 and CDR2: SGHTA, FQGTGA. The CDR3 is made up of 14 amino acids. Here the CDR3 reads CASSLGSPPDTQYF. The CDR3 nucleotides are TGTGCCAGCAGCCTCGGGAGCCCCCCAGATACGCAGTATTTT.

Ten or more counts support this clonotype. The V gene is TRBV7-9, the J gene TRBJ1-2; TRBD1 might be the D (5 bases). The CDR3 is 16 amino acids. CDR1 is SEHNR, CDR2 FQNEAQ, per germline (reference sequence). V lost 5 bases, J lost 3 bases, and 19 bases lay in between. In DNA form, the CDR3 reads TGTGCCAGCAGCCCCAGACTTCCCAGGGATGACTATGGCTACACCTTC. Residues: CASSPRLPRDDYGYTF.

This clonotype was counted many times. The CDR3 bases are TGCGCCAGCAGTGAGCGCGAGCTTGAAGATACGCAGTATTTT. Protein: CASSERELEDTQYF. This chain links TRBV10-2 with TRBJ2-3; no reliable D call. CDR1 is WSHSY, CDR2 SAAADI, per germline. V lost 2 bases to trimming and J lost 5 bases, with 11 bases between them. The CDR3 spans 14 residues.